This T cell receptor (beta chain) stems from a study of cytomegalovirus exposure and HLA in healthy donors. After removal of 0 bases from V and 0 bases from J, the junction contained 3 bases not matched to a gene. Germline assignment: CDR1 MGHRA and CDR2 YSYEKL. The CDR3 is 16 residues long. As concerns this clone: What it binds is not known.

Researchers ran the PCR with 60 Vbeta and 13 Jbeta primers. Only in-frame clones appear in the TCRdb table, and some are missing; sequencing was by immunoSEQ multiplex PCR. The sample holds about 150,000 clones; roughly 71% are singletons and the top ten take more than 6.5%. Study-level results: A missense DCLRE1C variant was associated with V- and J-gene trimming of TCR beta chains in a later analysis, and an independent cohort replicated the association.

The origin of this receptor is a man in his thirties or forties in good health and CMV-seronegative. The sample taken for sequencing was PBMCs. The chain joins TRBV4-1 to TRBJ2-7, with TRBD2 matching over 9 bases. The CDR3 DNA reads TGCGCCAGCAGCCAAGATAGCGGGGGCTTCTCCTACGAGCAGTACTTC. It yields the protein CASSQDSGGFSYEQYF.